The present entry profiles one TCR beta chain with its context. These data come from a study of blood T cell repertoires in COVID-19. Study overall: COVID-19 samples from acute and convalescent phases originated in the United States, Italy and Spain.

Per the study methods: Nucleated cell number was recorded as an estimate derived from reference gene primer amplification. Clones were read by immunoSEQ multiplex PCR, and TCRdb kept only the in-frame ones, dropping some. V, J and clone size reflect that table, while D and trimming were determined from the DNA. The sample carries more than 200,000 clones, more than 85% recorded once. Participants spanned ages about 18 to 100 years and resided in roughly 26 US areas. In Cohort 3, a recovered donor had either two negative PCRs, clearance, or symptom resolution. The CDR3 sequence is 14 residues long. Per germline, CDR1 SNHLY and CDR2 FYNNEI. With V trimmed by 9 bases and J by 6 bases, 4 bases remained unmatched.

The origin of this receptor is a woman between 25 and 40 years old who had recovered from COVID-19. The sequenced sample was PBMCs or T cells enriched from blood (not recorded which). The genes are TRBV2 and TRBJ2-1; 14 bases are a match to TRBD2. CDR3 sequence reads: CASRLAGGRNEQFF. The DNA for the CDR3 is TGTGCCAGTCGACTAGCGGGAGGGCGCAATGAGCAGTTCTTC.